The rows below give T cell receptor beta chains drawn from one sample of a study of blood T cell repertoires in COVID-19. The data were produced by immunoSEQ multiplex PCR, yet TCRdb's version contains in-frame clones alone and is incomplete. The repertoire has some 390,000 clones, around 87% of them found once; the top ten carry approximately 2.9%. The sample comprised peripheral blood. The receptor source for this set is a human donor in a cohort sampled during active COVID-19. CDR3s include the opening cysteine and the closing phenylalanine or tryptophan. D genes are given only for firm matches. Not all rows give a size; the values are once, few, many and, for expanded clones, a class.

D | J | V | size | DNA | CDR3
TRBD2 | TRBJ2-1 | TRBV5-8 | - | TGTGCCAGCAGCTTGGACCTAGCGGGCTCCTACAATGAGCAGTTCTTC | CASSLDLAGSYNEQFF
TRBD2 | TRBJ2-5 | TRBV3-1/TRBV3-2 | - | TGTGCCAGCAGCCAAGATGTTATAGCGGGATACGAGACCCAGTACTTC | CASSQDVIAGYETQYF
- | TRBJ2-1 | TRBV11-2 | once | TGTGCCAGCAGCTTAGCGAGACTCACGGGGTTCTACAATGAGCAGTTCTTC | CASSLARLTGFYNEQFF
TRBD1 | TRBJ1-1 | TRBV4-1 | - | TGCGCCAGCAGCCGGGGACAGGGGAACACTGAAGCTTTCTTT | CASSRGQGNTEAFF
- | TRBJ2-1 | TRBV6-4 | - | TGTGCCAGACGATTTTTTAGCGGAATCTACAATGAGCAGTTCTTC | CARRFFSGIYNEQFF
- | TRBJ2-7 | TRBV20-1 | - | TGCAGTGGAGAGTCCGGGGAGGAGCAGTACTTC | CSGESGEEQYF
TRBD1 | TRBJ2-7 | TRBV7-2 | once | TGTGCCAGCAGCTATACAGGGGGCTTCTACGAGCAGTACTTC | CASSYTGGFYEQYF
- | TRBJ1-6 | TRBV7-9 | once | TGTGCCAGCAGGCTTTACGACAGCCCCAGCTCCTATAATTCACCCCTCCACTTT | CASRLYDSPSSYNSPLHF
TRBD1 | TRBJ2-7 | TRBV19 | few | TGTGCCAGTAGTACTACCAGGCAGGGGGCCTACGAGCAGTACTTC | CASSTTRQGAYEQYF
TRBD1 | TRBJ2-1 | TRBV2 | - | TGTGCCAGCAGTGAATCAGGGGGCGGAGGCAATGAGCAGTTCTTC | CASSESGGGGNEQFF
- | TRBJ2-5 | TRBV6-5 | - | TGTGCCACCGGCAGGGGGGCGGGGGAGACCCAGTACTTC | CATGRGAGETQYF
TRBD1 | TRBJ1-5 | TRBV30 | - | TGTGCCTGGAGTGTAAACAGGGGTGGATATCAGCCCCAGCATTTT | CAWSVNRGGYQPQHF
- | TRBJ1-5 | TRBV21-1 | few | TGTGCCAGCAGCAAAGCCATGGGACAGGGAGGCAATCAGCCCCAGCATTTT | CASSKAMGQGGNQPQHF
- | TRBJ2-5 | TRBV29-1 | - | TGCTCGACAGGTCTTGTTGACCAAGAGACCCAGTACTTC | CSTGLVDQETQYF
- | TRBJ1-6 | TRBV18 | - | TGTGCCAGCTCACCATCCAGGGAAAGTTCACCCCTCCACTTT | CASSPSRESSPLHF
TRBD2 | TRBJ2-1 | TRBV3-1/TRBV3-2 | - | TGTGCCAGCAGCAGGACTAGCGGATCACAACAGGAGCAGTTCTTC | CASSRTSGSQQEQFF
TRBD1 | TRBJ1-1 | TRBV19 | - | TGTGCCAGTAGTATAGCGGGGGACAGTGTTTACACTGAAGCTTTCTTT | CASSIAGDSVYTEAFF
- | TRBJ2-5 | TRBV20-1 | - | TGCAGTGCCCCCTTTCGGGAGACCCAGTACTTC | CSAPFRETQYF
TRBD1 | TRBJ2-1 | TRBV7-7 | - | TGTGCTAGCAGACCTATAACCGGGACAGGGTCCAATGAGCAGTTCTTC | CASRPITGTGSNEQFF
- | TRBJ1-6 | TRBV11-2 | - | TGTGCCAGCAGCTTCTCAGGGGATAATTCACCCCTCCACTTT | CASSFSGDNSPLHF
- | TRBJ1-1 | TRBV3-1/TRBV3-2 | - | TGTGCCAGCAGCCAAGATTGGGAGTCGAACACTGAAGCTTTCTTT | CASSQDWESNTEAFF
TRBD1 | TRBJ2-1 | TRBV5-8 | - | TGTGCCAGCAGCCAGGACAGGGTCACCTACAATGAGCAGTTCTTC | CASSQDRVTYNEQFF
TRBD1 | TRBJ1-1 | TRBV19 | - | TGTGCCAGTAGTACAACAGGGGTAAACACTGAAGCTTTCTTT | CASSTTGVNTEAFF
- | TRBJ1-2 | TRBV7-6 | - | TGTGCCAGCAGCTTCTCCCCAGGGACTAACTATGGCTACACCTTC | CASSFSPGTNYGYTF
- | TRBJ1-2 | TRBV28 | - | TGTGCCAGCAGTTTTAGAGTTAGCGTAACAAAGGAGTATGGCTACACCTTC | CASSFRVSVTKEYGYTF
TRBD2 | TRBJ2-3 | TRBV5-1 | - | TGCGCCAGCAGCTCCGGGGGGGGCACAGATACGCAGTATTTT | CASSSGGGTDTQYF
- | TRBJ1-3 | TRBV2 | - | TGTGCCAGCAGTCGGGAGAGGGGTTTTGGAAACACCATATATTTT | CASSRERGFGNTIYF
TRBD1 | TRBJ1-3 | TRBV2 | - | TGTGCCAGCAGGACGGGACAGGGGACGGGAAACACCATATATTTT | CASRTGQGTGNTIYF
- | TRBJ1-1 | TRBV9 | - | TGTGCCAGCAGCGCCGGTGCCCTGAACACTGAAGCTTTCTTT | CASSAGALNTEAFF
TRBD1 | TRBJ1-5 | TRBV19 | few | TGTGCCAGTAGTGTCTCAGGGACAGGGGATCAGCCCCAGCATTTT | CASSVSGTGDQPQHF
TRBD1 | TRBJ1-5 | TRBV7-8 | - | TGTGCCAGCAGCCCACAAAGGACAGGGGGCGGGAATCAGCCCCAGCATTTT | CASSPQRTGGGNQPQHF
TRBD2 | TRBJ2-2 | TRBV15 | once | TGTGCCACCAGCAGACGAGGAGCGGGAGTTTTTGGGGAGCTGTTTTTT | CATSRRGAGVFGELFF
TRBD1 | TRBJ2-2 | TRBV4-2 | - | TGTGCCAGCAGCCAAGCGACCTCGGGACAGGGAGATTATACCGGGGAGCTGTTTTTT | CASSQATSGQGDYTGELFF
- | TRBJ2-7 | TRBV7-9 | few | TGTGCCAGCAGCTTAGCCCTCGGGTCTAGCGCAAGCTCCTACGAGCAGTACTTC | CASSLALGSSASSYEQYF
TRBD1 | TRBJ2-3 | TRBV4-2 | - | TGTGCCAGCAGCCAAGGGGACAGGTCCACAGATACGCAGTATTTT | CASSQGDRSTDTQYF
TRBD1 | TRBJ1-1 | TRBV5-1 | - | TGCGCCAGCAGCTCGGGGACAGGGAACACTGAAGCTTTCTTT | CASSSGTGNTEAFF
TRBD1 | TRBJ2-1 | TRBV6-5 | - | TGTGCCAGCTCAGTCGACAGGGGCTCCTACAATGAGCAGTTCTTC | CASSVDRGSYNEQFF
- | TRBJ2-2 | TRBV9 | few | TGTGCCAGCAGCCCAGGACAGATCACCGGGGAGCTGTTTTTT | CASSPGQITGELFF
- | TRBJ2-7 | TRBV5-6 | - | TGTGCCAGCAGCTTGGGGCTACAGTACGAGCAGTACTTC | CASSLGLQYEQYF
- | TRBJ2-4 | TRBV27 | - | TGTGCCAGCAGTTACCCCAGGTTAGCCAAAAACATTCAGTACTTC | CASSYPRLAKNIQYF
- | TRBJ1-1 | TRBV7-6 | - | TGTGCCAGCAGCAGGGGGAGGAACACTGAAGCTTTCTTT | CASSRGRNTEAFF
TRBD1 | TRBJ2-3 | TRBV24-1 | - | TGTGCCACCATCGATCCCCTGAGACAGGGGAGCACAGATACGCAGTATTTT | CATIDPLRQGSTDTQYF
TRBD1 | TRBJ2-5 | TRBV19 | - | TGTGCCAGTAGTACCCGACAGGGGATAGAGACCCAGTACTTC | CASSTRQGIETQYF
- | TRBJ1-5 | TRBV5-1 | - | TGCGCCAGCAGCATAGACAGGAATCAGCCCCAGCATTTT | CASSIDRNQPQHF
- | TRBJ1-2 | TRBV19 | - | TGTGCCAGTAGCGTCGACAGGACCTATGGCTACACCTTC | CASSVDRTYGYTF
- | TRBJ2-5 | TRBV21-1 | - | TGTGCCAGCAGCAACTCGCTTAGGAGGGGCGGGATACAAGAGACCCAGTACTTC | CASSNSLRRGGIQETQYF
- | TRBJ2-3 | TRBV11-2 | - | TGTGCCAGCAGCTTAGCGGGATCAGATACGCAGTATTTT | CASSLAGSDTQYF
- | TRBJ1-1 | TRBV29-1 | - | TGCAGCGTCACACGCGGAGGGGACACTGAAGCTTTCTTT | CSVTRGGDTEAFF
- | TRBJ2-1 | TRBV19 | once | TGTGCCAGTAGTGTATCGTCAGGGGCGCGGTCCTACAATGAGCAGTTCTTC | CASSVSSGARSYNEQFF
TRBD1 | TRBJ1-4 | TRBV10-3 | - | TGTGCCATCAGTGAGTACGGACAGGGGGAGGATGAAAAACTGTTTTTT | CAISEYGQGEDEKLFF